This T cell receptor beta chain was identified during a study of blood T cell repertoires in COVID-19. Study-level information: Samples came from the United States, Italy and Spain, spanning acute and convalescent COVID-19. T cells, B-cell-depleted T cells, or PBMCs provided the cDNA or gDNA that served as material.

Methods used by the authors: Nucleated cell number was recorded as an estimate derived from reference gene primer amplification. TCRdb's table, derived via immunoSEQ multiplex PCR, lists solely in-frame clones and lacks some. D and trimming were read from the DNA, whereas the V and J calls and clone size are those reported in that table. This sample yields about 150,000 clones, of which roughly 84% are seen a single time; about 40% belongs to the top ten. The CDR3 has 14 amino acids. V lost 5 bases to trimming and J lost 4 bases; unmatched junction nucleotides: 4. CDR1 is SGHNT and CDR2 is YENEEA in the germline V gene.

The V and J genes are TRBV11-3 and TRBJ1-1; 10 bases are shared with TRBD1. Material for sequencing was peripheral blood. The receptor's source is a human donor in a cohort sampled during active COVID-19. This chain's CDR3 is CASSRGQGGTEAFF. CDR3 nucleotide sequence: TGTGCCAGCAGCCGAGGACAGGGGGGCACTGAAGCTTTCTTT.